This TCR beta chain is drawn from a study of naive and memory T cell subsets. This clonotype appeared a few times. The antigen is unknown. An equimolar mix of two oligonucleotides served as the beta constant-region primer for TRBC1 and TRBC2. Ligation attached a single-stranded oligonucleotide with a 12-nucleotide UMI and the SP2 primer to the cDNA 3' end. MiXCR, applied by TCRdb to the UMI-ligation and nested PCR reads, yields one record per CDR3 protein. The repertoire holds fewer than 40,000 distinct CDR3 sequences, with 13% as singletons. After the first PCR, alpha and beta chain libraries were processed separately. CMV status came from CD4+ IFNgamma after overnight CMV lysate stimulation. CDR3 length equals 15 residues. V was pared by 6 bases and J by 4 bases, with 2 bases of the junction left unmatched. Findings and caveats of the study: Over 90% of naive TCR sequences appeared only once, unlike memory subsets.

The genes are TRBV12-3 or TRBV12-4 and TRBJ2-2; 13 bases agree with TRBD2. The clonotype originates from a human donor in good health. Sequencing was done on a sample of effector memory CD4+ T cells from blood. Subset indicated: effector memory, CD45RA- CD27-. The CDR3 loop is CASRTSGRSTGELFF. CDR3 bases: TGTGCCAGCAGGACTAGCGGGAGGAGCACCGGGGAGCTGTTTTTT.